One sample yielded the 26 T cell receptor beta chains listed below, sequenced in a study of OX40 agonist ivuxolimab in advanced cancers. The data were produced by immunoSEQ multiplex PCR, yet TCRdb's version contains in-frame clones alone and is incomplete. The table has over 50,000 clones, 80% to 95% seen once; the top ten hold over 10%. Source: CD4+ or CD8+ T cells sorted from blood, taken in a trial of the OX40 agonist ivuxolimab. These receptors originate from an adult with an advanced solid tumor such as melanoma, head and neck, liver or kidney cancer.

V gene TRBV5-8 combines with J gene TRBJ2-4; 10 bases are shared with TRBD2. Losses at the gene ends were 3 bases for V and 4 bases for J; bases not matched to a gene: 16. There are 19 residues in the CDR3. Germline-derived CDR1 and CDR2 are SGHTS and YDEGEE. CDR3 nucleotide sequence: TGTGCCAGCAGCTCCAAACTAGGGACTAGCGAGGCCCATAAAAACATTCAGTACTTC. As protein: CASSSKLGTSEAHKNIQYF.

The chain employs TRBV9 and TRBJ2-1; 11 nucleotides line up with TRBD2. The CDR3 is 13 residues long. From germline, CDR1 is SGDLS and CDR2 YYNGEE. V lost 6 bases to trimming and J lost 7 bases; unmatched junction nucleotides: 3. The CDR3 sequence: CASTSGGKNEQFF. The CDR3 nucleotides read TGTGCCAGCACTAGCGGGGGGAAGAATGAGCAGTTCTTC.

The count of this clone is one. The chain links TRBV5-1 to TRBJ2-1; 10 nucleotides line up with TRBD2. Germline V lookup: CDR1 SGHRS, CDR2 YFSETQ. The CDR3 extends over 15 amino acids. V shed 2 bases, J shed 7 bases, and the junction held 6 bases outside the gene matches. In DNA, the CDR3 is TGCGCCAGCAGCTTTCAAGCGGGAGGGGGTAATGAGCAGTTCTTC. Protein product: CASSFQAGGGNEQFF.

This chain uses TRBV7-9 with TRBJ2-5, with 15 positions matching TRBD2. TRBJ2-7 matches the DNA end more closely, so the J call is doubtful. The CDR3 has 15 residues. The V gene's germline CDR1 is SEHNR and CDR2 FQNEAQ (reference sequence). Here the CDR3 reads CASGLAGGIIYEQYF. DNA of the CDR3: TGTGCCAGCGGACTAGCGGGGGGGATAATCTACGAGCAGTACTTC.

This chain links TRBV4-3 with TRBJ1-1; the D gene is possibly TRBD1 (5 bases). CDR3 size: 14 residues. Germline lookup yields CDR1 LGHNA and CDR2 YSLEER. V was cut by 4 bases and J by 0 bases, with 9 bases left in between. The chain's CDR3 is CASSRGRMNTEAFF. For the CDR3, the DNA is TGCGCCAGCAGCCGGGGACGGATGAACACTGAAGCTTTCTTT.

The chain recombines TRBV27 with TRBJ2-7, with D unresolved. The CDR3 spans 13 residues. In germline, CDR1 is MNHEY, CDR2 SMNVEV (reference sequence). V was cut by 0 bases and J by 7 bases, with 10 bases left in between. The CDR3 DNA reads as TGTGCCAGCAGTTTATCCTCCCCTTCTGAGCAGTACTTC. This gives the protein CASSLSSPSEQYF.

The CDR3 protein is CASSAGQNYEQYF. CDR3 DNA: TGTGCCAGCAGCGCCGGACAGAACTACGAGCAGTACTTC. The rearrangement joins TRBV9 to TRBJ2-7; TRBD1 is a possible D gene (6 bases). V was clipped by 3 bases and J by 3 bases, with 10 bases between them. The CDR3 covers 13 residues. The germline CDR1 and CDR2 sequences are SGDLS and YYNGEE. Full variable domain (missing parts from reference TRBV9 and TRBJ2-7): DSGVTQTPKHLITATGQRVTLRCSPRSGDLSVYWYQQSLDQGLQFLIQYYNGEERAKGNILERFSAQQFPDLHSELNLSSLELGDSALYFCASSAGQNYEQYFGPGTRLTVT.

V is TRBV14 and J is TRBJ2-3; D assignment may be TRBD1 or TRBD2 (5 bases each). Trimming removed 5 bases at V and 8 bases at J, with 8 bases between. The CDR3 covers 11 residues. Germline CDR1 and CDR2: SGHDN and FVKESK. The CDR3 loop is CASSDGTTQYF. Here the CDR3 DNA reads TGTGCCAGCAGCGATGGGACTACGCAGTATTTT.

The chain has TRBV4-3 and TRBJ1-2; 8 bases agree with TRBD1. The CDR3 runs to 19 residues. Trimming cost V 0 bases and J 7 bases; bases outside gene matches: 19. Germline CDR1 is LGHNA and CDR2 is YSLEER. Here the CDR3 reads CASSQDHRAGGAFGFGYTF. Written as DNA, the CDR3 is TGCGCCAGCAGCCAAGATCATAGGGCAGGGGGCGCTTTTGGTTTTGGCTACACCTTC.

The V call is TRBV11-2, the J call TRBJ2-5, with D possibly being TRBD2 (5 bases). Trimming pared 5 bases from V and 2 bases from J, leaving 15 bases between. This CDR3 contains 15 residues. Germline V lookup: CDR1 SGHAT, CDR2 FQNNGV. CDR3 DNA sequence: TGTGCCAGCAGCCATAATCAGCGGATACAAGAGACCCAGTACTTC. Translation gives CASSHNQRIQETQYF.

The J gene is TRBJ2-3, the V gene TRBV7-9, with a possible D match to TRBD1 (6 bases). V was shortened by 4 bases and J by 8 bases, with 22 bases between the two germline ends. The CDR3 is made up of 16 amino acids. The germline V gene has CDR1 SEHNR and CDR2 FQNEAQ (reference sequence). The CDR3 sequence: CASSSTGTSTPGTQYF. As DNA, the CDR3 is TGTGCCAGCAGCTCAACCGGGACAAGCACTCCGGGTACGCAGTATTTT.

V is TRBV7-9 and J is TRBJ1-1, with unresolved D. Per the germline V gene, CDR1 is SEHNR and CDR2 is FQNEAQ (reference sequence). Between the trimmed V and J ends, which lost 4 bases and 7 bases, there was a span of 10 bases. This CDR3 is 12 amino acids long. CDR3 in DNA: TGTGCCAGCAGCTGGACGTCCAATGAAGCTTTCTTT. This translates into CASSWTSNEAFF. The whole variable domain, filled in from reference TRBV7-9 and TRBJ1-1, reads DTGVSQNPRHKITKRGQNVTFRCDPISEHNRLYWYRQTLGQGPEFLTYFQNEAQLEKSRLLSDRFSAERPKGSFSTLEIQRTEQGDSAMYLCASSWTSNEAFFGQGTRLTVV.

The chain combines TRBV2 with TRBJ2-1; perhaps D is TRBD1 or TRBD2 (5 bases each). The CDR3 has 15 amino acids. Per germline, CDR1 SNHLY and CDR2 FYNNEI. Between the trimmed V and J ends, which lost 8 bases and 2 bases, there was a span of 16 bases. CDR3 protein: CASGAGGPAYNEQFF. CDR3 bases: TGTGCCAGCGGGGCGGGCGGGCCCGCCTACAATGAGCAGTTCTTC.

V gene TRBV23-1 combines with J gene TRBJ2-6; possibly TRBD1 for D (6 bases). TRBV23-1 is known as an ORF, though its function is uncertain. Trimming cost V 1 base and J 4 bases, with 23 bases left between them. The CDR3 is made up of 20 amino acids. The CDR3, as DNA: TGCGCCAGCAGTCAATTTCCTGGCTGGGCAGGGGAAAAGGGGGCCAACGTCCTGACTTTC. Protein: CASSQFPGWAGEKGANVLTF.

Only one count was recorded for this clone. This chain uses TRBV20-1 with TRBJ2-1; weak D call: TRBD2 (6 bases). The V end lost 6 bases, the J end lost 13 bases, and 16 bases lay between the germline ends. The CDR3 consists of 11 residues. In germline, CDR1 is DFQATT, CDR2 SNEGSKA (reference sequence). The CDR3 DNA follows: TGCAGTGCGCCGGACTACTCCATTCAGTTCTTC. This codes for CSAPDYSIQFF.

V gene TRBV19 combines with J gene TRBJ1-5; D not certain. Trimming cost V 1 base and J 3 bases, with 7 bases left between them. CDR3 size: 14 residues. The germline CDR1 and CDR2 sequences are LNHDA and SQIVND (reference sequence). As DNA, the CDR3 is TGTGCCAGTAGTATAGGGGCCGTCAATCAGCCCCAGCATTTT. It encodes CASSIGAVNQPQHF.

The chain uses TRBV29-1 and TRBJ2-2, with 11 bases lining up with TRBD1. The junction had 11 bases not matched to a gene; V was cut back by 7 bases and J by 7 bases. This CDR3 comprises 15 residues. Germline assignment: CDR1 SQVTM and CDR2 ANQGSEA. The CDR3 here is CSAGPGQGDGGELFF. The CDR3 nucleotides are TGCAGCGCCGGGCCGGGACAGGGGGATGGCGGGGAGCTGTTTTTT.

The chain recombines TRBV6-1 with TRBJ2-3; 12 bases align to TRBD2. CDR3 size: 17 residues. V shed 1 base and J 2 bases; nucleotides not matched to a gene: 4. Germline values: CDR1 MNHNS, CDR2 SASEGT. This chain's CDR3 is CASSEDLAGGSTDTQYF. The DNA of the CDR3 is TGTGCCAGCAGTGAAGATCTAGCGGGGGGGTCCACAGATACGCAGTATTTT.

The V gene is TRBV27, the J gene TRBJ2-1, with D possibly matching TRBD2 (6 bases). From germline, CDR1 is MNHEY and CDR2 SMNVEV (reference sequence). Deletions cut 3 bases from V and 8 bases from J, with 14 bases between. CDR3 length: 14 amino acids. The CDR3 DNA follows: TGTGCCAGCAGTTTCCTAAATGGGAGGCATGAGCAGTTCTTC. This sequence encodes CASSFLNGRHEQFF.

The chain joins TRBV15 to TRBJ2-2; D gene unclear. Per the germline V gene, CDR1 is LNHNV and CDR2 is YYDKDF (reference sequence). The CDR3 loop spans 11 amino acids. Trimming stripped 3 bases from V and 4 bases from J, with 0 bases between. The CDR3 region is CATSSTGELFF. The CDR3 DNA reads TGTGCCACCAGCAGCACCGGGGAGCTGTTTTTT.

The chain recombines TRBV6-5 with TRBJ1-1; maybe TRBD1 (5 bases). V lost 7 bases and J lost 6, with 18 bases in between. Germline CDR1 and CDR2: MNHEY and SVGAGI. The CDR3 runs 14 residues. CDR3 in DNA: TGTGCCAGCACCGAGTCAGGGAAAGACGCTGAAGCTTTCTTT. Translation gives CASTESGKDAEAFF.

This rearrangement joins TRBV9 to TRBJ2-1; D is unresolved. This CDR3 spans 19 amino acids. V lost 0 bases to trimming and J lost 7 bases, with 26 bases between them. CDR1 and CDR2 from the germline V gene are SGDLS and YYNGEE. In DNA form, the CDR3 reads TGTGCCAGCAGCGTAGGAGGATCGGTCGGACCGAGCTTCCTGAATGAGCAGTTCTTC. This codes for CASSVGGSVGPSFLNEQFF.

V is TRBV6-5 and J is TRBJ2-2; D not resolved. Germline lookup yields CDR1 MNHEY and CDR2 SVGAGI. The ends were cut back, 5 bases at V and 4 bases at J, with 8 bases in the middle. The CDR3 runs to 13 residues. CDR3 sequence (DNA): TGTGCCAGCAGTCCTCTACCCACCGGGGAGCTGTTTTTT. This codes for CASSPLPTGELFF.

The chain carries TRBV11-1 and TRBJ2-3; 7 bases agree with TRBD1. J gave up 2 bases and V 5 bases, and 13 bases lay outside the gene matches. Per the germline V gene, CDR1 is SGHAT and CDR2 is FQDESV (reference sequence). The CDR3 length is 17 residues. CDR3 loop: CASSPLSWDRSTDTQYF. CDR3 DNA: TGTGCCAGCAGCCCCTTAAGCTGGGACAGATCCACAGATACGCAGTATTTT.

The chain has TRBV7-9 and TRBJ1-1, with D hard to call. The V gene lost 5 bases and the J gene lost 0 bases, with 13 bases spanning the gap. Germline CDR1 reads SEHNR; CDR2 reads FQNEAQ (reference sequence). The CDR3 runs to 15 residues. The CDR3 DNA reads TGTGCCAGCAGCCCTCCCGGGCCCCTGAACACTGAAGCTTTCTTT. As protein: CASSPPGPLNTEAFF.

This clone showed up just a few times. J is TRBJ2-1 and V is TRBV10-1, with TRBD2 identical over 8 bases. Looked up from germline, CDR1 is WNHNN and CDR2 is SYGVQD (reference sequence). V lost 0 bases to trimming and J lost 5 bases; unmatched junction nucleotides: 3. The CDR3 is made up of 15 amino acids. Written as DNA, the CDR3 is TGCGCCAGCAGTGAGTCAGCGGGAGAGGACAATGAGCAGTTCTTC. Its protein is CASSESAGEDNEQFF.